Below are 27 T cell receptor beta chains sequenced from a single sample in a study of CXCR3-negative and CXCR3-positive naive CD8 T cells. Findings and limits, study-wide: CXCR3-positive naive cells had more hydrophobic TRB CDR3s than CXCR3-negative naive cells.

These receptors' antigens are unknown. Libraries of TRB cDNA were made by 5' RACE and carried UMIs. Reprocessing the 5' RACE reads, TCRdb reports a single entry for every CDR3 protein and omits DNA. This listing includes about 98,000 distinct CDR3 sequences. The material sequenced was naive CXCR3+ CD8+ T cells from blood. Specified subset: CD45RO-CCR7+CD27+CD95- naive CD8+ T cells expressing CXCR3 (TNR3+). These receptors came from a human donor in good health. Some clones in this sample may be carry-over from other donors' samples.

The chain employs TRBV7-8 and TRBJ1-1; TCRdb proposes TRBD1, but this gene call is untestable without DNA. The V gene's germline CDR1 is SGHVS and CDR2 FQNEAQ. The CDR3 extends over 13 amino acids. CDR3 region: CASSYRAYTEAFF. The entire variable domain, with the rest obtained from reference TRBV7-8 and TRBJ1-1, is as follows: GAGVSQSPRYKVAKRGQDVALRCDPISGHVSLFWYQQALGQGPEFLTYFQNEAQLDKSGLPSDRFFAERPEGSVSTLKIQRTQQEDSAVYLCASSYRAYTEAFFGQGTRLTVV.

This rearrangement joins TRBV12-3 or TRBV12-4 to TRBJ1-3. The CDR3 extends over 13 amino acids. CDR3 amino acids: CASSFFIGNTIYF.

The chain recombines TRBV6-4 with TRBJ1-1; TCRdb selects TRBD1, and the lack of DNA leaves this call unchecked. Looked up from germline, CDR1 is MRHNA and CDR2 is SNTAGT. The CDR3 has 15 amino acids. This CDR3 reads CASSDSGRDYSEAFF.

This rearrangement joins TRBV12-3 or TRBV12-4 to TRBJ2-1; the D call of TRBD1 rests on TCRdb alone, since no DNA is present to check it. The CDR3 length is 15 residues. CDR3 protein: CASSFPLARYNEQFF.

The chain employs TRBV29-1 and TRBJ2-2; TCRdb gives TRBD1 as the D gene, but with no DNA this cannot be confirmed. The CDR3 length is 14 residues. Per the germline V gene, CDR1 is SQVTM and CDR2 is ANQGSEA. The CDR3 sequence is CGVETGSLGGELFF.

This rearrangement joins TRBV20-1 to TRBJ2-7; TCRdb's D gene call, TRBD2, goes unchecked for lack of DNA. Per germline, CDR1 DFQATT and CDR2 SNEGSKA (reference sequence). The CDR3 runs to 15 residues. CDR3: CSASGTSGPPYEQYF.

This chain uses TRBV18 with TRBJ2-7. Germline V gene sequence: CDR1 KGHSH, CDR2 LQKENI. The CDR3 runs to 13 residues. The CDR3: CASSPDSSYEQYF. Supplemented by reference TRBV18 and TRBJ2-7, the full variable domain reads NAGVMQNPRHLVRRRGQEARLRCSPMKGHSHVYWYRQLPEEGLKFMVYLQKENIIDESGMPKERFSAEFPKEGPSILRIQQVVRGDSAAYFCASSPDSSYEQYFGPGTRLTVT.

The rearrangement joins TRBV29-1 to TRBJ2-1; checking the TCRdb D call of TRBD1 is not possible without DNA. The CDR3 totals 16 residues. Per the germline V gene, CDR1 is SQVTM and CDR2 is ANQGSEA. CDR3 loop: CSAEPGGQRSYNEQFF.

The chain has TRBV27 and TRBJ2-3. Germline V gene sequence: CDR1 MNHEY, CDR2 SMNVEV (reference sequence). The CDR3 is 14 amino acids. The CDR3 loop is CASRLVMGTDTQYF.

CDR3 sequence reads: CASSSRRDEQYF. This rearrangement joins TRBV7-3 to TRBJ2-7; TCRdb calls TRBD1, which cannot be checked without DNA. This CDR3 spans 12 amino acids. Germline loops: CDR1 SGHTA, CDR2 FQGTGA.

The chain uses TRBV7-9 and TRBJ2-7; the TCRdb D gene call, TRBD1, has no DNA to confirm it. In germline, CDR1 is SEHNR, CDR2 FQNEAQ (reference sequence). This CDR3 comprises 15 residues. The CDR3 sequence: CASSSQSGQGYEQYF.

The rearrangement links TRBV12-3 or TRBV12-4 to TRBJ2-6; TCRdb's D call, TRBD1, is unchecked because there is no DNA. The CDR3 loop spans 15 amino acids. The CDR3 sequence: CASSTRGSGANVLTF.

The V gene is TRBV7-9, the J gene TRBJ1-5; absent DNA, TCRdb's TRBD1 call cannot be checked. The CDR3 runs to 19 residues. Germline V gene data show CDR1 as SEHNR and CDR2 as FQNEAQ (reference sequence). CDR3 region: CASSLAKGEPPFSNQPQHF.

This chain links TRBV7-7 with TRBJ2-5; without DNA, the TCRdb call of TRBD1 cannot be checked. CDR3 length: 13 residues. Germline-derived CDR1 and CDR2 are SSHAT and FNYEAQ (reference sequence). The CDR3 sequence is CASSAAPQETQYF.

The J gene is TRBJ2-3, the V gene TRBV15; checking the TCRdb D call of TRBD1 is not possible without DNA. In germline, CDR1 is LNHNV, CDR2 YYDKDF (reference sequence). CDR3 length: 15 amino acids. The CDR3 spells CATSSDSRATDTQYF.

The rearrangement joins TRBV29-1 to TRBJ1-5; TCRdb's assignment of TRBD1 cannot be checked, as there is no DNA. Per germline, CDR1 SQVTM and CDR2 ANQGSEA. The CDR3 spans 13 residues. The CDR3 loop is CSVKQGFDQPQHF. Drawing the rest from reference TRBV29-1 and TRBJ1-5, the complete variable domain is SAVISQKPSRDICQRGTSLTIQCQVDSQVTMMFWYRQQPGQSLTLIATANQGSEATYESGFVIDKFPISRPNLTFSTLTVSNMSPEDSSIYLCSVKQGFDQPQHFGDGTRLSIL.

CDR3 residues: CASSFSLSGELFF. V gene TRBV12-3 or TRBV12-4 combines with J gene TRBJ2-2. The CDR3 spans 13 residues.

V usage is TRBV28 and J usage is TRBJ2-1; TCRdb designates TRBD2, a call that cannot be tested without DNA. Germline CDR1 reads MDHEN; CDR2 reads SYDVKM. CDR3 length: 14 amino acids. CDR3 region: CASSDPGLINEQFF.

The CDR3 spells CSVDLAGTYQDYGYTF. J is TRBJ1-2 and V is TRBV29-1; as DNA is missing, the TRBD1 call by TCRdb cannot be tested. CDR3 length: 16 residues. The germline V gene has CDR1 SQVTM and CDR2 ANQGSEA.

The chain links TRBV28 to TRBJ2-7; there is no DNA to check the TCRdb D call of TRBD1. CDR1 is MDHEN, CDR2 SYDVKM, per germline. This CDR3 contains 16 residues. CDR3 amino acids: CASSFSPSRGAYEQYF.

The chain has TRBV5-1 and TRBJ2-7; TCRdb's D gene call, TRBD1, goes unchecked for lack of DNA. The CDR3 loop spans 15 amino acids. Germline values: CDR1 SGHRS, CDR2 YFSETQ. CDR3 loop: CASSFSPDTSYEQYF.

The CDR3 region is CSGKPGGKGEQYF. The chain is built from TRBV29-1 and TRBJ2-7; TCRdb's D gene call, TRBD1, goes unchecked for lack of DNA. CDR1 is SQVTM and CDR2 is ANQGSEA in the germline V gene. There are 13 residues in the CDR3.

This chain joins TRBV6-6 and TRBJ1-5. Germline V gene sequence: CDR1 MNHNY, CDR2 SVGAGI (reference sequence). The CDR3 totals 13 residues. CDR3 loop: CASRKWEDQPQHF.

The chain combines TRBV7-6 with TRBJ2-7; lacking DNA, the TRBD1 call made by TCRdb goes unchecked. The CDR3 runs to 15 residues. Germline lookup yields CDR1 SGHVS and CDR2 FNYEAQ. CDR3 loop: CASSLGTGISYEQYF.

The V gene is TRBV6-5, the J gene TRBJ2-5; TCRdb's assignment of TRBD1 cannot be checked, as there is no DNA. Germline V lookup: CDR1 MNHEY, CDR2 SVGAGI. The CDR3 extends over 14 amino acids. CDR3: CASSYFTDGGTQYF.

The chain recombines TRBV5-1 with TRBJ2-3; TCRdb picks TRBD2, but there is no DNA to check that call. Germline assignment: CDR1 SGHRS and CDR2 YFSETQ. This CDR3 is 17 amino acids long. The CDR3 reads CASSASGGPGSTDTQYF.

This sequence joins TRBV10-3 and TRBJ2-1. CDR3 length: 14 amino acids. Germline CDR1 is ENHRY and CDR2 is SYGVKD. The CDR3 region is CAISEFGDYNEQFF.